This T cell receptor beta chain was found in a study of CD8 T cells in ankylosing spondylitis. The study, taken as a whole, reports: Those disease-linked clones were CD8+; they were also relatively rare in peripheral blood.

TCRdb re-called the 5' RACE reads with MiXCR, one entry per CDR3 protein. Of 150,000 to 200,000 distinct CDR3 sequences detected, 15% to 20% appear once; the ten largest clones hold about 4.3%. In the case of this clonotype: Its antigen is still unknown.

Germline V gene data show CDR1 as SNHLY and CDR2 as FYNNEI. The CDR3 consists of 14 residues. V was clipped by 4 bases and J by 3 bases; unmatched bases: 5. What was sequenced was blood, either unsorted or a sorted T cell fraction (not recorded which). This clonotype was sampled from a male donor aged 5-30 years with ankylosing spondylitis or in good health (not recorded which). This sequence joins TRBV2 and TRBJ2-7; TRBD2 aligns across 8 bases. CDR3 sequence (DNA): TGTGCCAGCAGTGCGCTAGCGGGCCTCTACGAGCAGTACTTC. It yields the protein CASSALAGLYEQYF.